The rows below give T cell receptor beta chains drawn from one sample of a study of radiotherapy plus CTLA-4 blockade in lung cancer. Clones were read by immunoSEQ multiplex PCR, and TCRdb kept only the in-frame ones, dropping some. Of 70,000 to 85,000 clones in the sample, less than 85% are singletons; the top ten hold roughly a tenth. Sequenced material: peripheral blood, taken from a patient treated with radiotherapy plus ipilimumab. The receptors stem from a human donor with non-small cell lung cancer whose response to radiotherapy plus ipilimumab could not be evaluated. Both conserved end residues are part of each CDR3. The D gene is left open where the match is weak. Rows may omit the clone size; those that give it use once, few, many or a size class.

CASSESISRLSDSPLHF | TGCGCCAGCAGTGAGTCGATTTCGAGGTTATCGGATTCACCCCTCCACTTT | TRBJ1-6 | . | 17 | . | TRBV10-2
CASSSPQLSGSGFEQYF | TGTGCCAGCAGTTCCCCCCAACTCAGCGGGAGCGGCTTCGAGCAGTACTTC | TRBJ2-7 | few | 17 | TRBD2 | TRBV28
CAWGPQDTQYF | TGTGCCTGGGGGCCACAAGATACGCAGTATTTT | TRBJ2-3 | once | 11 | . | TRBV30
CASRTGTGLGELFF | TGTGCCAGCAGAACCGGGACAGGTTTGGGGGAGCTGTTTTTT | TRBJ2-2 | few | 14 | TRBD1 | TRBV5-4
CASSPRNQETQYF | TGTGCCAGCTCACCCCGTAACCAAGAGACCCAGTACTTC | TRBJ2-5 | once | 13 | . | TRBV18
CASSQDPGGETQYF | TGCGCCAGCAGCCAAGATCCAGGTGGGGAGACCCAGTACTTC | TRBJ2-5 | . | 14 | . | TRBV4-1
CASSRDSLRRASGRTPSYEQYF | TGTGCCAGCAGCCGTGACAGTTTGAGAAGGGCTAGCGGGCGAACCCCCTCCTACGAGCAGTACTTC | TRBJ2-7 | once | 22 | TRBD2 | TRBV4-2
CASSAGGGELFF | TGCGCCAGCAGTGCCGGAGGCGGGGAGCTGTTTTTT | TRBJ2-2 | . | 12 | . | TRBV10-2
CASSLTGGLDQPQHF | TGTGCCAGCAGCCTTACAGGGGGCTTAGATCAGCCCCAGCATTTT | TRBJ1-5 | . | 15 | TRBD1 | TRBV28
CSVSRAGGTEAFF | TGCAGCGTCTCTCGTGCGGGGGGCACTGAAGCTTTCTTT | TRBJ1-1 | . | 13 | . | TRBV29-1
CASSFVQHNEKLFF | TGTGCCAGCAGTTTTGTGCAACATAATGAAAAACTGTTTTTT | TRBJ1-4 | . | 14 | . | TRBV28
CASSLAGIGRGKQFF | TGTGCCAGCAGCTTAGCGGGAATCGGGAGGGGAAAGCAGTTCTTC | TRBJ2-1 | . | 15 | TRBD2 | TRBV7-2
CASSLMGPIQETQYF | TGCGCCAGCAGCTTGATGGGGCCAATCCAAGAGACCCAGTACTTC | TRBJ2-5 | . | 15 | . | TRBV5-1
CASSPSISGETQYF | TGTGCCAGCTCACCCTCCATATCAGGAGAGACCCAGTACTTC | TRBJ2-5 | . | 14 | . | TRBV18
CASSPLLAGKDTQYF | TGTGCCAGCTCACCGTTACTAGCGGGAAAAGATACGCAGTATTTT | TRBJ2-3 | . | 15 | TRBD2 | TRBV18
CASSIGRTSTEAFF | TGTGCCAGTAGTATTGGCAGAACCTCGACTGAAGCTTTCTTT | TRBJ1-1 | . | 14 | . | TRBV19
CASSLDGRGDEQFF | TGCGCCAGCAGCTTGGACGGGAGAGGGGATGAGCAGTTCTTC | TRBJ2-1 | . | 14 | . | TRBV5-1
CASSFTGGKRATDTQYF | TGTGCCAGCAGCTTCACCGGGGGAAAAAGGGCGACAGATACGCAGTATTTT | TRBJ2-3 | few | 17 | . | TRBV5-4
CASSQDPAGGPLETQYF | TGCGCCAGCAGCCAAGATCCAGCGGGGGGGCCTTTGGAGACCCAGTACTTC | TRBJ2-5 | few | 17 | TRBD2 | TRBV4-1
CAWRSRIPGQGARDYGYTF | TGTGCCTGGAGAAGCCGTATTCCGGGACAGGGGGCTAGGGACTATGGCTACACCTTC | TRBJ1-2 | once | 19 | TRBD1 | TRBV30
CASSQGRQGQQPQHF | TGTGCCAGCAGCCAAGGGAGACAGGGACAACAGCCCCAGCATTTT | TRBJ1-5 | few | 15 | TRBD1 | TRBV4-2
CASSAWTSGRAADNEQFF | TGTGCCAGCAGCGCCTGGACTAGCGGGAGGGCCGCGGACAATGAGCAGTTCTTC | TRBJ2-1 | . | 18 | TRBD2 | TRBV7-2
CASSSYQGNTEAFF | TGTGCCAGCAGCTCATACCAGGGGAACACTGAAGCTTTCTTT | TRBJ1-1 | . | 14 | . | TRBV7-9
CASSSTPGQVGNTEAFF | TGTGCCAGCAGCTCGACCCCGGGACAGGTTGGGAACACTGAAGCTTTCTTT | TRBJ1-1 | . | 17 | TRBD1 | TRBV11-2
CASSSGTASYEQYF | TGTGCCAGCAGTTCCGGGACAGCCTCCTACGAGCAGTACTTC | TRBJ2-7 | . | 14 | TRBD1 | TRBV6-5
CASRTMDYSPLHF | TGTGCCAGCAGGACCATGGACTATTCACCCCTCCACTTT | TRBJ1-6 | . | 13 | . | TRBV2
CASSLEVSGGAAAETQYF | TGCGCCAGCAGCTTGGAGGTTAGCGGGGGGGCCGCTGCAGAGACCCAGTACTTC | TRBJ2-5 | . | 18 | TRBD2 | TRBV5-1
CASSEWGYSNQPQHF | TGTGCCAGCAGCGAGTGGGGCTATAGCAATCAGCCCCAGCATTTT | TRBJ1-5 | . | 15 | . | TRBV11-2
CASRETGVEQYF | TGTGCCAGCAGAGAGACAGGGGTCGAGCAGTACTTC | TRBJ2-7 | . | 12 | TRBD1 | TRBV6-6
CASSPMGQGATEAFF | TGTGCCAGCTCACCAATGGGACAGGGGGCCACTGAAGCTTTCTTT | TRBJ1-1 | . | 15 | TRBD1 | TRBV18
CASSPTGAGGNQPQHF | TGTGCCAGCAGCCCGACAGGGGCGGGAGGCAATCAGCCCCAGCATTTT | TRBJ1-5 | . | 16 | TRBD1 | TRBV7-2
CASGRTGDSGNTIYF | TGTGCCAGCGGGAGGACAGGAGATAGTGGAAACACCATATATTTT | TRBJ1-3 | few | 15 | TRBD1 | TRBV6-5
CASSFGWLAGVGGQFF | TGTGCCAGCAGCTTTGGCTGGCTAGCGGGAGTGGGGGGGCAGTTCTTC | TRBJ2-1 | . | 16 | TRBD2 | TRBV5-4
CASSRQGRETQYF | TGTGCCAGCAGTCGACAGGGGCGAGAGACCCAGTACTTC | TRBJ2-5 | . | 13 | TRBD1 | TRBV27
CSARRDRNTWEQFF | TGCAGCGCTAGGAGGGACAGGAATACATGGGAGCAGTTCTTC | TRBJ2-1 | . | 14 | TRBD1 | TRBV29-1
CASSISRAYEQYF | TGTGCCAGTAGTATATCCAGGGCCTACGAGCAGTACTTC | TRBJ2-7 | . | 13 | . | TRBV19
CASSLVAVSYEQYF | TGTGCCAGCAGCTTAGTAGCAGTTTCCTACGAGCAGTACTTC | TRBJ2-7 | . | 14 | . | TRBV11-3
CASSLAWFPHEAFF | TGTGCCAGCAGCTTGGCTTGGTTCCCACACGAAGCTTTCTTT | TRBJ1-1 | few | 14 | . | TRBV5-6
CASSPGQRTNYGYTF | TGTGCCAGCAGCCCTGGACAGAGAACTAACTATGGCTACACCTTC | TRBJ1-2 | . | 15 | . | TRBV5-4
CASSSQTGRSAETQYF | TGTGCCAGCAGCTCACAGACAGGGAGGAGTGCGGAGACCCAGTACTTC | TRBJ2-5 | . | 16 | . | TRBV11-2
CASSPSGQGMRDNEQFF | TGTGCCAGCAGTCCGTCCGGACAGGGGATGAGGGACAATGAGCAGTTCTTC | TRBJ2-1 | . | 17 | TRBD1 | TRBV27
CASSGGQGGYGYTF | TGTGCCAGCTCAGGCGGACAGGGAGGATATGGCTACACCTTC | TRBJ1-2 | . | 14 | TRBD1 | TRBV18
CASSSAGHRSDIQYF | TGTGCCAGCAGCTCCGCGGGGCACAGAAGTGACATTCAGTACTTC | TRBJ2-4 | . | 15 | . | TRBV7-9
CASSPGGGRNTEAFF | TGTGCCAGCAGCCCCGGGGGTGGGAGGAACACTGAAGCTTTCTTT | TRBJ1-1 | . | 15 | . | TRBV7-9
CASSSGGAADTQYF | TGTGCCAGCAGCTCTGGCGGCGCCGCAGATACGCAGTATTTT | TRBJ2-3 | . | 14 | . | TRBV11-2
CASSRGLAGGVYEQYF | TGTGCCAGTAGTCGAGGACTAGCGGGAGGGGTCTACGAGCAGTACTTC | TRBJ2-7 | . | 16 | TRBD2 | TRBV19
CASSPPGGNEKLFF | TGTGCCAGCAGCCCCCCCGGGGGTAATGAAAAACTGTTTTTT | TRBJ1-4 | few | 14 | . | TRBV11-2
CASSPGNWGSTEAFF | TGTGCCAGCAGCCCGGGGAATTGGGGAAGCACTGAAGCTTTCTTT | TRBJ1-1 | . | 15 | . | TRBV5-6
CASSYRLDRRDTQYF | TGTGCCAGCAGCTACCGCCTAGACAGGAGGGATACGCAGTATTTT | TRBJ2-3 | . | 15 | . | TRBV6-5
CASSDTGGETQYF | TGCGCCAGCAGTGATACAGGGGGTGAGACCCAGTACTTC | TRBJ2-5 | . | 13 | TRBD1 | TRBV10-1
CAIRTGTGELRNEQFF | TGTGCCATCAGAACCGGGACAGGGGAGTTGCGGAATGAGCAGTTCTTC | TRBJ2-1 | . | 16 | TRBD1 | TRBV10-3
CASSGTSGRALSYNEQFF | TGCGCCAGCAGTGGGACTAGCGGGAGGGCCCTCTCCTACAATGAGCAGTTCTTC | TRBJ2-1 | . | 18 | TRBD2 | TRBV10-1
CASSQEEGSAYEQYF | TGCGCCAGCAGCCAAGAGGAGGGGAGCGCCTACGAGCAGTACTTC | TRBJ2-7 | once | 15 | . | TRBV4-3
CASWGQPFYNSPLHF | TGTGCCAGCTGGGGACAGCCTTTTTATAATTCACCCCTCCACTTT | TRBJ1-6 | . | 15 | TRBD1 | TRBV28
CASSLAPLDRENTEAFF | TGTGCCAGCAGCTTAGCCCCTCTGGACAGGGAGAACACTGAAGCTTTCTTT | TRBJ1-1 | . | 17 | TRBD1 | TRBV7-9
CASTTTGANYGYTF | TGTGCCAGTACCACGACAGGGGCTAACTATGGCTACACCTTC | TRBJ1-2 | few | 14 | TRBD1 | TRBV19
CASSLSGAANEKLFF | TGTGCCAGCAGCTTGTCTGGGGCAGCTAATGAAAAACTGTTTTTT | TRBJ1-4 | . | 15 | . | TRBV5-4
CASRLTQGAGTDTQYF | TGTGCCAGCAGACTTACACAGGGGGCCGGCACAGATACGCAGTATTTT | TRBJ2-3 | . | 16 | TRBD1 | TRBV2
CASSQTGQETQYF | TGTGCCAGCAGCCAGACAGGGCAAGAGACCCAGTACTTC | TRBJ2-5 | . | 13 | TRBD1 | TRBV7-9
CASSVGITTQETQYF | TGTGCCAGCAGCGTAGGCATCACAACGCAAGAGACCCAGTACTTC | TRBJ2-5 | . | 15 | . | TRBV9